The clone carrying this TCR beta chain was seen a single time. This sample is part of a study of blood T cell repertoires in COVID-19. In the study overall: The origin of the acute and convalescent COVID-19 samples was the United States, Italy and Spain. T cells, B-cell-depleted T cells, or PBMCs supplied cDNA or gDNA.

Original processing notes: Reference gene primer amplification yielded estimated nucleated cell counts. Clones were read by immunoSEQ multiplex PCR, and TCRdb kept only the in-frame ones, dropping some. V, J and clone size derive from that table, while D and trimming were established from the DNA sequence. This sample has tens of thousands of clones; around 83% occur once, and the top ten carry 28%. The germline gives CDR1 LNHDA, CDR2 SQIVND (reference sequence). With V trimmed by 8 bases and J by 3 bases, 9 bases remained unmatched. This CDR3 spans 14 amino acids. This TCR was recovered from a man in his sixties or seventies with acute or convalescent COVID-19. The specimen sequenced was peripheral blood. The gene calls are TRBV19 and TRBJ1-1; 7 nucleotides line up with TRBD1. The CDR3 reads CASWDSQGDTEAFF. The CDR3 nucleotides are TGTGCCAGTTGGGACAGTCAAGGTGACACTGAAGCTTTCTTT.